Shown below are 27 T cell receptor beta chains from a single sample sequenced in a study of beta chain features in type 1 diabetes. No antigen has been identified for these receptors. The study's findings and limits: Moderately but significantly shorter TCRB CDR3s were found in Type 1 diabetes patients in all four CD4+ subsets.

Expressed TCRB transcripts got sequenced, as all isolated RNA was reverse transcribed. The repertoire was sequenced with immunoSEQ multiplex PCR; TCRdb's copy has only in-frame clones and lacks some. The table lists 50,000 or so clones, roughly 40% of them singletons. Sequencing was done on a sample of stem cell memory CD4+ T cells from blood. These TCRs come from a man aged 25 to 40 with type 1 diabetes.

The V gene is TRBV25-1, the J gene TRBJ1-1; D is uncertain. CDR1 is MGHDK and CDR2 is SYGVNS in the germline V gene. The V and J ends lost 1 base and 0 bases respectively, with 9 bases between them. The CDR3 runs to 15 residues. CDR3 residues: CASSESLGMNTEAFF. Written as DNA, the CDR3 is TGTGCCAGCAGTGAATCCCTCGGGATGAACACTGAAGCTTTCTTT.

This clone was seen just once. The chain couples TRBV20-1 to TRBJ1-1; D unclear. The CDR3 loop spans 11 amino acids. Trimming took off 2 bases at V and 11 bases at J, with 12 bases between the two ends. Germline V lookup: CDR1 DFQATT, CDR2 SNEGSKA (reference sequence). The CDR3 protein is CSARRGGRAFF. CDR3 bases: TGCAGTGCTAGACGGGGTGGGCGTGCTTTCTTT.

A few counts support this clone. The chain recombines TRBV30 with TRBJ2-3, with 8 nucleotides matching TRBD1. Germline values: CDR1 GTSNPN, CDR2 SVGIG (reference sequence). This CDR3 is built from 14 residues. The ends lost 0 bases at V and 1 base at J; junction bases unmatched: 0. CDR3 bases: TGTGCCTGGAGTGTACAGGGGGGCACAGATACGCAGTATTTT. It is translated as CAWSVQGGTDTQYF.

The V call is TRBV11-2, the J call TRBJ2-3, with 7 bases matching TRBD2. The junction had 10 bases not matched to a gene; V was cut back by 6 bases and J by 1 base. Germline CDR1 and CDR2: SGHAT and FQNNGV. The CDR3 spans 16 residues. The CDR3 sequence is CASSYQAGWGTDTQYF. The CDR3 bases are TGTGCCAGCAGTTACCAAGCGGGATGGGGCACAGATACGCAGTATTTT. The full variable domain, its missing parts supplied by reference TRBV11-2 and TRBJ2-3, is EAGVAQSPRYKIIEKRQSVAFWCNPISGHATLYWYQQILGQGPKLLIQFQNNGVVDDSQLPKDRFSAERLKGVDSTLKIQPAKLEDSAVYLCASSYQAGWGTDTQYFGPGTRLTVL.

This chain links TRBV18 with TRBJ2-7; 8 bases fit TRBD2. V trimming: 2 bases; J trimming: 4 bases; junction bases outside the gene matches: 4. The CDR3 runs to 14 residues. The V gene's germline CDR1 is KGHSH and CDR2 LQKENI. In DNA, the CDR3 is TGTGCCAGCTCACCAGCCCGCGGGAGGTACGAGCAGTACTTC. Translating gives CASSPARGRYEQYF.

This clone was seen more than once but under ten times. This chain connects TRBV15 to TRBJ2-7; tentative D call: TRBD2 (5 bases). The CDR3 extends over 12 amino acids. V lost 5 bases and J 6 bases, leaving 11 bases between the germline ends. Germline-derived CDR1 and CDR2 are LNHNV and YYDKDF (reference sequence). The CDR3 loop reads CATSYGVSEQYF. In nucleotides, the CDR3 is TGTGCCACCAGCTACGGGGTCTCCGAGCAGTACTTC.

The gene calls are TRBV7-9 and TRBJ1-1; the D is unclear. The length of the CDR3 is 13 residues. V was trimmed by 1 base and J by 1 base, leaving 4 bases between them. Germline CDR1 is SEHNR and CDR2 is FQNEAQ (reference sequence). The CDR3 loop reads CASSLVQNTEAFF. DNA of the CDR3: TGTGCCAGCAGCTTAGTACAGAACACTGAAGCTTTCTTT.

V is TRBV5-4 and J is TRBJ2-1; TRBD2 matches at 8 bases. This CDR3 has 16 residues. Germline CDR1 reads SGHNT; CDR2 reads YYREEE (reference sequence). V was pared by 1 base and J by 0 bases, with 3 bases of the junction left unmatched. The CDR3 protein is CASSLRAGGSYNEQFF. In nucleotides, the CDR3 is TGTGCCAGCAGCTTGCGCGCGGGAGGCTCCTACAATGAGCAGTTCTTC.

V is TRBV2 and J is TRBJ2-3; TRBD1 agrees at 9 bases. V lost 2 bases to trimming and J lost 4 bases; unmatched junction nucleotides: 4. CDR1 and CDR2 (germline): SNHLY, FYNNEI. The CDR3 loop spans 15 amino acids. In DNA form, the CDR3 reads TGTGCCAGCAGTGAATCCCGGGACAGGGCAGATACGCAGTATTTT. Its protein product is CASSESRDRADTQYF.

Note on this clone: A read error may produce the germline difference seen at one junction end. This sequence joins TRBV11-2 and TRBJ2-1; tentatively, D is TRBD1 (5 bases). This CDR3 has 17 amino acids. Per germline, CDR1 SGHAT and CDR2 FQNNGV. The CDR3 nucleotides are TGTGCCAGCAGTTTAGGGGTTGGAGCAGGGTCGGTGGATGAGCAGTTCTTC. As protein: CASSLGVGAGSVDEQFF.

The rearrangement joins TRBV5-1 to TRBJ1-1; D ambiguous. Trimming pared 1 base from V and 1 base from J, leaving 5 bases between. This CDR3 is built from 13 residues. Germline V gene data show CDR1 as SGHRS and CDR2 as YFSETQ. This CDR3 is CASSLTWNTEAFF. CDR3 sequence (DNA): TGCGCCAGCAGCTTGACATGGAACACTGAAGCTTTCTTT.

The V gene is TRBV7-2, the J gene TRBJ2-5; 8 positions agree with TRBD2. Per germline, CDR1 SGHTA and CDR2 FQGNSA. Germline trimming cut 4 bases from V and 7 bases from J; bases unmatched to any gene: 14. The CDR3 is 16 amino acids. CDR3 amino acids: CASSSPGGGRSGTQYF. The CDR3 coding sequence is TGTGCCAGCAGCTCCCCCGGGGGGGGGCGTTCCGGGACCCAGTACTTC.

V is TRBV4-2 and J is TRBJ2-1, with 9 bases that match TRBD2. The CDR3 is 14 residues long. CDR1 and CDR2 (germline): LGHNA, YNFKEQ. Trimming removed 4 bases from V and 7 bases from J; junction bases left unmatched: 5. The CDR3 reads CASSLRLAGNEQFF. In nucleotides, the CDR3 is TGTGCCAGCAGCCTTCGGCTAGCGGGGAATGAGCAGTTCTTC.

The chain employs TRBV19 and TRBJ2-7, with 9 bases fitting TRBD2. The CDR3 spans 15 residues. V lost 5 bases and J lost 6; bases outside the gene matches: 11. Germline V lookup: CDR1 LNHDA, CDR2 SQIVND (reference sequence). CDR3 DNA sequence: TGTGCCAGTAGTCGCCGCGGACTAGCGTTAGCCGAGCAGTACTTC. It translates to CASSRRGLALAEQYF. The whole variable domain, remainder taken from reference TRBV19 and TRBJ2-7, is DGGITQSPKYLFRKEGQNVTLSCEQNLNHDAMYWYRQDPGQGLRLIYYSQIVNDFQKGDIAEGYSVSREKKESFPLTVTSAQKNPTAFYLCASSRRGLALAEQYFGPGTRLTVT.

V usage is TRBV27 and J usage is TRBJ1-2; weak D call: TRBD1 (5 bases). The CDR3 length is 13 residues. Germline loops: CDR1 MNHEY, CDR2 SMNVEV (reference sequence). Trimming cost V 5 bases and J 1 base, with 8 bases left between them. The CDR3 protein is CASSGAFNYGYTF. CDR3 DNA: TGTGCCAGCAGTGGGGCCTTTAACTATGGCTACACCTTC.

The chain couples TRBV5-4 to TRBJ2-3, with 7 bases fitting TRBD2. The CDR3 runs 16 residues. Trimming at V came to 3 bases and at J to 2 bases, leaving 9 bases not matched to a gene. Germline-derived CDR1 and CDR2 are SGHNT and YYREEE (reference sequence). In DNA form, the CDR3 reads TGTGCCAGCAGCTCGGCTCTAGCGGAGGACACAGATACGCAGTATTTT. As protein: CASSSALAEDTDTQYF. The full variable domain, its missing parts supplied by reference TRBV5-4 and TRBJ2-3, is ETGVTQSPTHLIKTRGQQVTLRCSSQSGHNTVSWYQQALGQGPQFIFQYYREEENGRGNFPPRFSGLQFPNYSSELNVNALELDDSALYLCASSSALAEDTDTQYFGPGTRLTVL.

This clone occurred a few times. The chain combines TRBV7-8 with TRBJ2-7; 7 bases are shared with TRBD1. With V trimmed by 3 bases and J by 1 base, 3 bases remained unmatched. Germline V gene lookup returns CDR1 SGHVS and CDR2 FQNEAQ. CDR3 length: 14 residues. The CDR3 here is CASSFLTGSYEQYF. The CDR3, as DNA: TGTGCCAGCAGCTTTCTGACAGGGTCCTACGAGCAGTACTTC.

The rearrangement uses TRBV7-9 and TRBJ2-3; unclear D gene. Germline loops: CDR1 SEHNR, CDR2 FQNEAQ (reference sequence). The CDR3 loop spans 13 amino acids. The V end was cut by 3 bases, the J end by 1 base, with 5 bases between. The CDR3 region is CASSFPGTDTQYF. As DNA, the CDR3 is TGTGCCAGCAGCTTCCCCGGCACAGATACGCAGTATTTT.

J is TRBJ2-1 and V is TRBV2; 7 positions match TRBD1. Trimming removed 7 bases from V and 4 bases from J; junction bases left unmatched: 4. The length of the CDR3 is 13 residues. The germline V gene encodes CDR1 SNHLY and CDR2 FYNNEI. The CDR3 DNA follows: TGTGCCAGCACGGGACAGCTTTACAATGAGCAGTTCTTC. Protein product: CASTGQLYNEQFF. Combining the CDR3 with reference TRBV2 and TRBJ2-1 gives the whole variable domain EPEVTQTPSHQVTQMGQEVILRCVPISNHLYFYWYRQILGQKVEFLVSFYNNEISEKSEIFDDQFSVERPDGSNFTLKIRSTKLEDSAMYFCASTGQLYNEQFFGPGTRLTVL.

This sequence joins TRBV5-4 and TRBJ2-3, with TRBD2 matching 11 bases. V shed 7 bases and J 3 bases; nucleotides not matched to a gene: 22. CDR1 and CDR2 from the germline V gene are SGHNT and YYREEE (reference sequence). The CDR3 spans 20 residues. CDR3 region: CASAPRLAGLGASRTDTQYF. CDR3 nucleotides: TGTGCCAGCGCTCCCCGACTAGCGGGACTAGGGGCCAGTAGGACAGATACGCAGTATTTT.

With respect to this clone: At one end the junction does not follow the germline gene, possibly because of a read error. The rearrangement joins TRBV7-9 to TRBJ2-3, with TRBD1 identical over 11 bases. This CDR3 comprises 14 residues. Germline values: CDR1 SEHNR, CDR2 FQNEAQ (reference sequence). Here the CDR3 DNA reads TGTGCCAGCAGCTTGGGACAGGGGGTTATACACTTCCCTTTT. Translation gives CASSLGQGVIHFPF.

V gene TRBV18 combines with J gene TRBJ2-1, with 11 nucleotides matching TRBD2. The CDR3 has 16 amino acids. Germline values: CDR1 KGHSH, CDR2 LQKENI. V lost 0 bases, J lost 3 bases, and 1 base stayed unmatched. CDR3 amino acids: CASSPPGTSGYNEQFF. DNA for the CDR3: TGTGCCAGCTCACCACCGGGGACTAGCGGCTACAATGAGCAGTTCTTC.

There are a few counts of this clone. The rearrangement uses TRBV11-2 and TRBJ2-1; 8 bases map to TRBD2. Germline values: CDR1 SGHAT, CDR2 FQNNGV. The CDR3 is 13 amino acids. After removal of 6 bases from V and 14 bases from J, the junction contained 12 bases not matched to a gene. CDR3 sequence reads: CASRKLGREEKFF. Here the CDR3 DNA reads TGTGCCAGCAGAAAGTTAGGGCGGGAGGAAAAGTTCTTC.

Only a few counts were recorded for this clone. The chain employs TRBV9 and TRBJ1-4, with TRBD1 matching over 9 bases. The germline V gene encodes CDR1 SGDLS and CDR2 YYNGEE. After removal of 0 bases from V and 8 bases from J, the junction contained 8 bases not matched to a gene. CDR3 length: 16 amino acids. CDR3 amino acids: CASSVATGQGREKLFF. Written as DNA, the CDR3 is TGTGCCAGCAGCGTAGCCACGGGACAGGGTCGCGAAAAACTGTTTTTT.

V and J are TRBV2 and TRBJ2-3; D is undetermined. CDR1 SNHLY and CDR2 FYNNEI come from the germline V gene. This CDR3 has 10 residues. V was pared by 9 bases and J by 3 bases, with 4 bases between. CDR3: CARRTDTQYF. In DNA form, the CDR3 reads TGTGCCAGGCGGACAGATACGCAGTATTTT.

This clone was observed a single time. CDR3 loop: CASSLGDSGRAETQYF. The CDR3 nucleotides read TGTGCCAGCAGCTTGGGGGATAGCGGGAGGGCGGAGACCCAGTACTTC. This chain links TRBV5-4 with TRBJ2-5, with 11 positions matching TRBD2. The germline CDR1 and CDR2 sequences are SGHNT and YYREEE (reference sequence). Losses at the gene ends were 0 bases for V and 5 bases for J; bases not matched to a gene: 6. This CDR3 spans 16 amino acids.

The V and J genes are TRBV9 and TRBJ2-5, with D maybe TRBD2 (5 bases). The CDR3 is 15 residues long. Germline loops: CDR1 SGDLS, CDR2 YYNGEE. Deletions cut 0 bases from V and 5 bases from J, with 14 bases between. In DNA, the CDR3 is TGTGCCAGCAGCGTAGGCGTAGCGTTCATCGAGACCCAGTACTTC. This gives the protein CASSVGVAFIETQYF.